This T cell receptor (beta chain) was documented in a study of cytomegalovirus exposure and HLA in healthy donors. Among the roughly 120 subjects of the validation cohort, separate from the approximately 670-subject first cohort, were the donors. Clones were read by immunoSEQ multiplex PCR, and TCRdb kept only the in-frame ones, dropping some. This sample has about 150,000 clones, with approximately 90% found just once. Germline values: CDR1 SGHVS, CDR2 FQNEAQ. The CDR3 length is 15 residues. The germline V and J ends were trimmed by 0 bases and 3 bases, with 8 bases remaining between them. The source material was PBMCs. The chain joins TRBV7-8 to TRBJ2-2, with D perhaps TRBD1 (6 bases). This TCR derives from a man between 18 and 29 years old in good health and CMV-seronegative. The CDR3 DNA reads TGTGCCAGCAGCTTAGCTGGGGGCGACACCGGGGAGCTGTTTTTT. Amino acids: CASSLAGGDTGELFF. The whole variable domain, filled in from reference TRBV7-8 and TRBJ2-2, reads GAGVSQSPRYKVAKRGQDVALRCDPISGHVSLFWYQQALGQGPEFLTYFQNEAQLDKSGLPSDRFFAERPEGSVSTLKIQRTQQEDSAVYLCASSLAGGDTGELFFGEGSRLTVL.